The 17 T cell receptor beta chains listed next were all sequenced from one sample in a study of monozygotic twins with inflammatory bowel disease. TCRdb reanalyzed the 5' RACE reads, giving one entry per CDR3 protein sequence and no DNA. With around 190,000 distinct CDR3 sequences in the sample, the ten largest clones hold 1.6%. Sequenced sample: blood. The source is a human donor with ulcerative colitis or Crohn's disease, or a healthy co-twin of an affected twin (not recorded which).

The CDR3 here is CASKTDSSSYNSPLHF. The chain carries TRBV7-9 and TRBJ1-6. Germline CDR1 is SEHNR and CDR2 is FQNEAQ (reference sequence). The CDR3 is 16 residues long.

V gene TRBV4-2 combines with J gene TRBJ2-3; with no DNA, the TCRdb D assignment of TRBD2 cannot be verified. Germline values: CDR1 LGHNA, CDR2 YNFKEQ. This CDR3 is 14 amino acids long. CDR3 amino acids: CASSHGGEFDTQYF.

The chain couples TRBV6-1 to TRBJ2-7; lacking DNA, the TRBD1 call made by TCRdb goes unchecked. Germline lookup yields CDR1 MNHNS and CDR2 SASEGT. The CDR3 contains 15 residues. This CDR3 is CASSPPGRRNYEQYF.

The genes are TRBV6-1 and TRBJ1-2. Germline V CDR1 and CDR2: MNHNS, SASEGT. The CDR3 covers 13 residues. The CDR3 region is CASRGAGGNGYTF.

This chain connects TRBV11-2 to TRBJ2-3; TCRdb designates TRBD2, a call that cannot be tested without DNA. Germline CDR1 reads SGHAT; CDR2 reads FQNNGV. This CDR3 is built from 16 residues. Here the CDR3 reads CASSQKLPGVTDTQYF.

The chain is built from TRBV6-5 and TRBJ2-3; TCRdb proposes TRBD1, but this gene call is untestable without DNA. CDR3 size: 13 residues. CDR1 and CDR2 from the germline V gene are MNHEY and SVGAGI. CDR3 loop: CASSYSPSDTQYF.

V usage is TRBV7-9 and J usage is TRBJ2-1. CDR1 and CDR2 (germline): SEHNR, FQNEAQ (reference sequence). The CDR3 covers 12 residues. The CDR3 loop is CASSLKLDEQFF. Together with reference TRBV7-9 and TRBJ2-1, the CDR3 gives the full variable domain: DTGVSQNPRHKITKRGQNVTFRCDPISEHNRLYWYRQTLGQGPEFLTYFQNEAQLEKSRLLSDRFSAERPKGSFSTLEIQRTEQGDSAMYLCASSLKLDEQFFGPGTRLTVL.

This chain joins TRBV14 and TRBJ2-1; TCRdb gives TRBD2 as the D gene, but with no DNA this cannot be confirmed. The CDR3 contains 19 residues. Germline lookup yields CDR1 SGHDN and CDR2 FVKESK. CDR3 region: CASSRYTGTSGGPYNEQFF.

The CDR3 spells CASSSNAVVGYTF. The V gene is TRBV7-9, the J gene TRBJ1-2. CDR3 size: 13 residues. Germline loops: CDR1 SEHNR, CDR2 FQNEAQ (reference sequence).

The chain employs TRBV2 and TRBJ1-1. The CDR3 runs 13 residues. Germline values: CDR1 SNHLY, CDR2 FYNNEI. The CDR3 sequence: CASSGDGYTEAFF. Variable domain in full (rest from reference TRBV2 and TRBJ1-1): EPEVTQTPSHQVTQMGQEVILRCVPISNHLYFYWYRQILGQKVEFLVSFYNNEISEKSEIFDDQFSVERPDGSNFTLKIRSTKLEDSAMYFCASSGDGYTEAFFGQGTRLTVV.

The V gene is TRBV24-1, the J gene TRBJ2-1; TCRdb lists TRBD2, though no DNA is available to test this call. The CDR3 is 17 amino acids. Germline CDR1 and CDR2: KGHDR and SFDVKD. CDR3 sequence: CATSDPTSGDFYNEQFF.

This chain uses TRBV15 with TRBJ1-1; TCRdb selects TRBD1, and the lack of DNA leaves this call unchecked. Germline V gene data show CDR1 as LNHNV and CDR2 as YYDKDF (reference sequence). The CDR3 length is 15 residues. The CDR3 is CATSSMGQGYTEAFF.

The chain employs TRBV24-1 and TRBJ2-5; TCRdb's D call, TRBD1, is unchecked because there is no DNA. The CDR3 length is 15 residues. Germline V gives CDR1 KGHDR, CDR2 SFDVKD. CDR3 in amino acids: CATPSTGRGAGTQYF.

The J gene is TRBJ2-1, the V gene TRBV7-2. CDR1 and CDR2 (germline): SGHTA, FQGNSA. The CDR3 runs to 12 residues. The CDR3 region is CASSRSWDEQFF.

This chain uses TRBV6-6 with TRBJ2-7; TCRdb indicates TRBD1, and absent DNA this call remains unverified. Germline V CDR1 and CDR2: MNHNY, SVGAGI (reference sequence). The CDR3 contains 13 residues. CDR3 in amino acids: CASSPPGGHEQYF.

This chain uses TRBV18 with TRBJ2-3; without DNA, the TCRdb call of TRBD1 cannot be checked. Germline loops: CDR1 KGHSH, CDR2 LQKENI. The CDR3 has 14 residues. This CDR3 is CASSPRQNTDTQYF.

The rearrangement links TRBV5-1 to TRBJ2-2. Germline V lookup: CDR1 SGHRS, CDR2 YFSETQ. CDR3 length: 15 residues. The CDR3 loop reads CASSVTDTSTGELFF. The full variable domain, rest sourced from reference TRBV5-1 and TRBJ2-2, is KAGVTQTPRYLIKTRGQQVTLSCSPISGHRSVSWYQQTPGQGLQFLFEYFSETQRNKGNFPGRFSGRQFSNSRSEMNVSTLELGDSALYLCASSVTDTSTGELFFGEGSRLTVL.